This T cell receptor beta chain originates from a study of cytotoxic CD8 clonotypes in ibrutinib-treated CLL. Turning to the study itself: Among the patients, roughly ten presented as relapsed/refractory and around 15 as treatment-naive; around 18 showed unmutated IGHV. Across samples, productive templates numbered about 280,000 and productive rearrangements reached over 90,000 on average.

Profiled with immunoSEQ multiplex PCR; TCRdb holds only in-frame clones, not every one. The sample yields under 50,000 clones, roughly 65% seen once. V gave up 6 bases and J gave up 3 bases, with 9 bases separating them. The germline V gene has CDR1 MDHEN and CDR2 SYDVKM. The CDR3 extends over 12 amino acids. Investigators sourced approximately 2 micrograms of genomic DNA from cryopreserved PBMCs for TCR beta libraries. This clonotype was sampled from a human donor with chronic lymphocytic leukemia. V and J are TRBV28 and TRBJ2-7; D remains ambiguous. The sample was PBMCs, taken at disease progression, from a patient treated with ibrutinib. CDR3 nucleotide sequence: TGTGCCAGCAGGGTTTTGGGCTACGAGCAGTACTTC. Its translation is CASRVLGYEQYF.